A single sample gave rise to the 30 T cell receptor beta chains below, sequenced in a study of blood T cell repertoires in COVID-19. The method was immunoSEQ multiplex PCR; TCRdb's version includes in-frame clones alone and lacks a portion of them. The sample includes just over 75,000 clones, around 80% of them seen just once. The sample comprised peripheral blood. The receptors were sampled from a man aged 60-69 years with active or convalescent COVID-19.

The rearrangement joins TRBV7-9 to TRBJ1-1, with D uncertain. Per the germline V gene, CDR1 is SEHNR and CDR2 is FQNEAQ (reference sequence). The CDR3 is 13 amino acids. V was clipped by 5 bases and J by 0 bases, with 7 bases between them. DNA for the CDR3: TGTGCCAGCAGCCAATACATGAACACTGAAGCTTTCTTT. This gives the protein CASSQYMNTEAFF.

The chain links TRBV27 to TRBJ1-2; TRBD1 matches at 9 bases. The germline CDR1 and CDR2 sequences are MNHEY and SMNVEV (reference sequence). CDR3 length: 12 residues. With 5 bases clipped from V and 6 bases from J, the junction kept 1 base outside the gene matches. CDR3: CASSRQGDGYTF. The CDR3 DNA reads as TGTGCCAGCAGTCGACAGGGGGATGGCTACACCTTC.

Only one count was recorded for this clone. This chain links TRBV11-3 with TRBJ2-2, with 7 bases matching TRBD1. Germline values: CDR1 SGHNT, CDR2 YENEEA. This CDR3 region has 18 residues. Trimming took 1 base from V and 4 from J; bases not matched to a gene: 12. CDR3 DNA: TGTGCCAGCAGCTTAGGCGGCGGGTTGGACAGGACCACCGGGGAGCTGTTTTTT. Its translation is CASSLGGGLDRTTGELFF.

The chain links TRBV6-4 to TRBJ2-1; 7 bases align to TRBD2. The germline CDR1 and CDR2 sequences are MRHNA and SNTAGT. V dropped 2 bases and J dropped 0; count of bases not matched to a gene: 10. There are 18 residues in the CDR3. CDR3 sequence: CASSDAGWGGSSYNEQFF. CDR3 DNA: TGTGCCAGCAGTGACGCGGGATGGGGGGGGAGCTCCTACAATGAGCAGTTCTTC.

V gene TRBV5-1 combines with J gene TRBJ1-5; 8 bases line up with TRBD1. V trimming: 0 bases; J trimming: 3 bases; junction bases outside the gene matches: 2. Germline assignment: CDR1 SGHRS and CDR2 YFSETQ. This CDR3 contains 15 residues. The CDR3 spells CASSLAGGDNQPQHF. DNA for the CDR3: TGCGCCAGCAGCTTGGCAGGGGGCGACAATCAGCCCCAGCATTTT.

The chain is built from TRBV7-9 and TRBJ1-4, with D hard to call. Germline V gene lookup returns CDR1 SEHNR and CDR2 FQNEAQ (reference sequence). The CDR3 totals 14 residues. V lost 2 bases and J lost 8, with 12 bases in between. The CDR3: CASSLMTLQEKLFF. For the CDR3, the DNA is TGTGCCAGCAGCTTAATGACACTTCAGGAAAAACTGTTTTTT.

The J gene is TRBJ2-7, the V gene TRBV7-6; D might be TRBD1 (6 bases). CDR1 and CDR2 from the germline V gene are SGHVS and FNYEAQ. This CDR3 is 15 amino acids long. V lost 1 base and J 6 bases, leaving 16 bases between the germline ends. The CDR3 loop is CASSLDYRAGFEQYF. CDR3 sequence (DNA): TGTGCCAGCAGCTTAGATTACAGGGCCGGCTTCGAGCAGTACTTC. Full variable domain (rest looked up from reference TRBV7-6 and TRBJ2-7): GAGVSQSPRYKVTKRGQDVALRCDPISGHVSLYWYRQALGQGPEFLTYFNYEAQQDKSGLPNDRFSAERPEGSISTLTIQRTEQRDSAMYRCASSLDYRAGFEQYFGPGTRLTVT.

The rearrangement joins TRBV7-9 to TRBJ2-3; TRBD1 aligns across 7 bases. Germline CDR1 SEHNR, CDR2 FQNEAQ (reference sequence). The CDR3 spans 15 residues. Trimming took 5 bases from V and 0 from J; bases not matched to a gene: 5. The CDR3 bases are TGTGCCAGCAGCCCGGGACAGTCGAGCACAGATACGCAGTATTTT. Encoded protein: CASSPGQSSTDTQYF.

This chain uses TRBV7-2 with TRBJ1-1; D perhaps matches TRBD1 (6 bases). Trimming cost V 5 bases and J 5 bases, with 12 bases left between them. Looked up from germline, CDR1 is SGHTA and CDR2 is FQGNSA. CDR3 length: 13 amino acids. This chain's CDR3 is CASSPGHRTEAFF. The CDR3 coding sequence is TGTGCCAGCAGCCCGGGACACCGAACTGAAGCTTTCTTT.

The chain's CDR3 is CASSRPGDEQFF. The CDR3 nucleotides read TGTGCCAGCAGTCGACCCGGGGATGAGCAGTTCTTC. This rearrangement joins TRBV12-3 or TRBV12-4 to TRBJ2-1; D may be TRBD2 (5 bases). CDR3 length: 12 amino acids. Trimming left V 5 bases short and J 8 bases short, with 10 bases between.

This clone occurred once. V usage is TRBV7-3 and J usage is TRBJ2-5, with 7 bases matching TRBD1. V trimming: 5 bases; J trimming: 2 bases; junction bases outside the gene matches: 2. This CDR3 has 13 amino acids. CDR1 and CDR2 from the germline V gene are SGHTA and FQGTGA. CDR3 sequence: CASSTGQQETQYF. In DNA form, the CDR3 reads TGTGCCAGCAGCACGGGACAGCAAGAGACCCAGTACTTC.

The chain couples TRBV5-8 to TRBJ2-1; D possibly corresponds to TRBD1 (5 bases). V was cut by 2 bases and J by 2 bases, with 11 bases left in between. The CDR3 covers 15 residues. The germline CDR1 and CDR2 sequences are SGHTS and YDEGEE. CDR3 nucleotides: TGTGCCAGCAGCTTACGAACAGGCCCCTACAATGAGCAGTTCTTC. This translates into CASSLRTGPYNEQFF.

This clone was observed once. The J gene is TRBJ2-3, the V gene TRBV21-1; the D segment call TRBD1 is taken from the table without a DNA check. TRBV21-1 is a documented pseudogene. The CDR3 has 13 amino acids. In DNA form, the CDR3 reads TGTGCCAGCAGCAAAGTTGTCGGACAGAAAAAGTATTTT. Translating it yields CASSKVVGQKKYF.

This chain links TRBV18 with TRBJ2-2; 11 bases are a match to TRBD1. Germline lookup yields CDR1 KGHSH and CDR2 LQKENI. The CDR3 covers 18 residues. The V and J ends lost 0 bases and 4 bases, in that order; junction bases with no gene match: 7. The CDR3 is CASSPPWTGGPGTGELFF. The CDR3 DNA reads as TGTGCCAGCTCACCACCGTGGACAGGGGGCCCGGGCACCGGGGAGCTGTTTTTT.

This clone has a handful of counts. V and J are TRBV10-1 and TRBJ1-1; 9 bases match TRBD1. The CDR3 covers 22 residues. Trimming at V came to 5 bases and at J to 3 bases, leaving 28 bases not matched to a gene. Per germline, CDR1 WNHNN and CDR2 SYGVQD (reference sequence). CDR3 sequence reads: CASSPRPPKADRGLPLHTEAFF. The CDR3 bases are TGCGCCAGCAGTCCACGACCTCCAAAAGCGGACAGGGGTTTACCCCTGCACACTGAAGCTTTCTTT.

The J gene is TRBJ1-5, the V gene TRBV12-5, with unresolved D. Germline CDR1 LGHNT, CDR2 FRNRAP. This CDR3 region has 15 residues. Trimming shortened V by 3 bases and J by 4 bases, and 13 bases separated the two germline ends. The CDR3 reads CASGLELSGNQPQHF. CDR3 bases: TGTGCTAGTGGTTTAGAGTTGAGCGGTAATCAGCCCCAGCATTTT.

The chain recombines TRBV6-5 with TRBJ1-2, with TRBD1 matching over 9 bases. Germline V gene lookup returns CDR1 MNHEY and CDR2 SVGAGI. CDR3 size: 13 residues. Trimming took 6 bases from V and 8 from J; bases not matched to a gene: 7. The CDR3 nucleotides are TGTGCCAGCAGGGGGACAGGGTTTGGAGGCTACACCTTC. Translation gives CASRGTGFGGYTF.

The V and J genes are TRBV5-1 and TRBJ2-3, with 8 bases that match TRBD1. Germline CDR1 is SGHRS and CDR2 is YFSETQ. The CDR3 sequence is 15 residues long. Unmatched junction bases numbered 6, after V lost 3 bases and J lost 3 bases. The CDR3 DNA reads as TGCGCCAGCAGCTCGACAGGGGATTTGACAGATACGCAGTATTTT. Its translation is CASSSTGDLTDTQYF. Looking up the rest from reference TRBV5-1 and TRBJ2-3 gives the full variable domain: KAGVTQTPRYLIKTRGQQVTLSCSPISGHRSVSWYQQTPGQGLQFLFEYFSETQRNKGNFPGRFSGRQFSNSRSEMNVSTLELGDSALYLCASSSTGDLTDTQYFGPGTRLTVL.

This clone appeared a few times. The chain is built from TRBV19 and TRBJ1-6; 7 bases are a match to TRBD1. From germline, CDR1 is LNHDA and CDR2 SQIVND (reference sequence). There are 15 residues in the CDR3. Germline trimming cut 7 bases from V and 8 bases from J; bases unmatched to any gene: 11. CDR3 sequence reads: CASTSQGWSYSPLHF. CDR3 bases: TGTGCCAGTACCTCACAGGGGTGGTCTTATTCACCCCTCCACTTT.

V usage is TRBV6-5 and J usage is TRBJ2-7; 7 bases agree with TRBD2. Germline CDR1 MNHEY, CDR2 SVGAGI. The CDR3 contains 13 residues. J lost 6 bases, V lost 0 bases, and 2 bases had no gene match. The CDR3 spells CASSYSGEGEQYF. The CDR3 bases are TGTGCCAGCAGTTACTCGGGGGAGGGCGAGCAGTACTTC.

The rearrangement uses TRBV6-4 and TRBJ2-7, with D maybe TRBD1 (6 bases). Trimming pared 6 bases from V and 1 base from J, leaving 16 bases between. The CDR3 loop spans 15 amino acids. Per the germline V gene, CDR1 is MRHNA and CDR2 is SNTAGT. The CDR3 DNA is TGTGCCAGCAGGACACAGGGTTCGCCGTCCTACGAGCAGTACTTC. As protein: CASRTQGSPSYEQYF.

The genes are TRBV19 and TRBJ1-5, with TRBD1 identical over 9 bases. Trimming cost V 3 bases and J 4 bases; bases outside gene matches: 16. The CDR3 has 19 amino acids. The germline CDR1 and CDR2 sequences are LNHDA and SQIVND (reference sequence). CDR3 coding DNA: TGTGCCAGTAGTATGTTGGGACAGGGAGTAGTCGGCGTAAATCAGCCCCAGCATTTT. Translating it yields CASSMLGQGVVGVNQPQHF. Full variable domain (remainder filled in from reference TRBV19 and TRBJ1-5): DGGITQSPKYLFRKEGQNVTLSCEQNLNHDAMYWYRQDPGQGLRLIYYSQIVNDFQKGDIAEGYSVSREKKESFPLTVTSAQKNPTAFYLCASSMLGQGVVGVNQPQHFGDGTRLSIL.

V is TRBV10-3 and J is TRBJ2-1, with 14 positions matching TRBD2. Germline CDR1 reads ENHRY; CDR2 reads SYGVKD. The CDR3 extends over 15 amino acids. In nucleotides, the CDR3 is TGTGACTTGACTAGCGGGGGGGCTCCCTACAATGAGCAGTTCTTC. Translating gives CDLTSGGAPYNEQFF.

The rearrangement joins TRBV7-2 to TRBJ2-3; 12 bases are a match to TRBD2. J lost 5 bases, V lost 5 bases, and 8 bases had no gene match. Germline V gene lookup returns CDR1 SGHTA and CDR2 FQGNSA. The CDR3 loop spans 16 amino acids. In DNA, the CDR3 is TGTGCCAGCAGCCCAACTAGCGGGGGGTGGGGAGATACGCAGTATTTT. It translates to CASSPTSGGWGDTQYF.

This rearrangement joins TRBV7-6 to TRBJ2-3, with D hard to call. The CDR3 length is 15 residues. V shed 5 bases and J shed 0 bases, with 12 bases lying between them. CDR1 SGHVS and CDR2 FNYEAQ come from the germline V gene. CDR3 amino acids: CASSPATASTDTQYF. Written as DNA, the CDR3 is TGTGCCAGCAGCCCCGCTACAGCTAGCACAGATACGCAGTATTTT.

V and J are TRBV6-5 and TRBJ2-2; perhaps TRBD1 as D (6 bases). V gave up 6 bases and J gave up 5 bases, with 13 bases separating them. Germline V gene lookup returns CDR1 MNHEY and CDR2 SVGAGI. The CDR3 loop spans 14 amino acids. The CDR3 reads CASSSGVDTGELFF. CDR3 nucleotide sequence: TGTGCCAGCAGCTCAGGGGTAGATACCGGGGAGCTGTTTTTT.

The gene calls are TRBV19 and TRBJ2-3; 14 bases are shared with TRBD2. V lost 7 bases to trimming and J lost 1 base; unmatched junction nucleotides: 7. Germline-derived CDR1 and CDR2 are LNHDA and SQIVND (reference sequence). This CDR3 contains 17 residues. The CDR3 sequence: CASIDPGLAGGTDTQYF. As DNA, the CDR3 is TGTGCCAGTATTGATCCGGGACTAGCGGGGGGCACAGATACGCAGTATTTT. The variable domain in full, with the rest retrieved from reference TRBV19 and TRBJ2-3, is DGGITQSPKYLFRKEGQNVTLSCEQNLNHDAMYWYRQDPGQGLRLIYYSQIVNDFQKGDIAEGYSVSREKKESFPLTVTSAQKNPTAFYLCASIDPGLAGGTDTQYFGPGTRLTVL.

This rearrangement joins TRBV27 to TRBJ1-2; tentative D call: TRBD1 (5 bases). This CDR3 region has 14 residues. Germline V gene lookup returns CDR1 MNHEY and CDR2 SMNVEV (reference sequence). The V end was cut by 6 bases, the J end by 8 bases, with 19 bases between. CDR3: CASSPSWGGKGYTF. CDR3 sequence (DNA): TGTGCCAGCAGCCCCTCCTGGGGGGGAAAGGGCTACACCTTC.

The rearrangement uses TRBV12-5 and TRBJ1-5; possible D gene TRBD1, 6 bases. This CDR3 spans 14 amino acids. Trimming took 6 bases from V and 0 from J, leaving 9 bases between them. Per germline, CDR1 LGHNT and CDR2 FRNRAP. Here the CDR3 DNA reads TGTGCTAGTGGGGACAGTTATAGCAATCAGCCCCAGCATTTT. It encodes CASGDSYSNQPQHF.

The V call is TRBV11-3, the J call TRBJ1-1, with D maybe TRBD1 (5 bases). The germline gives CDR1 SGHNT, CDR2 YENEEA. V dropped 4 bases and J dropped 3 bases, with 12 bases sitting between them. CDR3 length equals 14 residues. CDR3 region: CASSSNQGYTEAFF. CDR3 nucleotide sequence: TGTGCCAGCAGCTCGAACCAGGGTTACACTGAAGCTTTCTTT.